In its sample, the clone carrying this T cell receptor beta chain was seen once. The data derive from a study of prognosis after radiotherapy for stage I lung cancer. Study-wide context: Distant metastases showed up in four patients after radiotherapy, at a median of roughly seven months, while around 14 showed no significant progression.

Starting from genomic DNA, TCR beta CDR3 was amplified through two-round multiplex PCR. First-round PCR, the initial amplification, used primers specific to each TRBV and TRBJ gene. A second round of PCR was carried out using universal primers. TCRdb re-called the multiplex PCR reads through MiXCR, storing one row per CDR3 protein. The table lists fewer than 40,000 distinct CDR3 sequences, under 35% of them singletons. Trimming took 5 bases from V and 15 from J, leaving 17 bases between them. The CDR3 runs to 13 residues. Germline V gene lookup returns CDR1 LNHDA and CDR2 SQIVND (reference sequence). This TCR came from a donor at least 50 years old with non-small cell lung cancer. Specimen: PBMCs, collected before or after stereotactic body radiation therapy (not recorded which). The chain is built from TRBV19 and TRBJ1-6, with D unresolved. In DNA, the CDR3 is TGTGCCAGTAGTGGTAGTACCAAGCCACGCCTCCACTTT. This codes for CASSGSTKPRLHF.